The source of this T cell receptor beta chain is a study of cytomegalovirus exposure and HLA in healthy donors. About the study: Later analysis reported that the approximately 130 validation repertoires shared the platform of the approximately 690 first-cohort repertoires.

The method was immunoSEQ multiplex PCR; TCRdb's version includes in-frame clones alone and lacks a portion of them. The sample includes about 150,000 clones, just over 85% of them seen just once. Germline V gene sequence: CDR1 MNHEY, CDR2 SMNVEV (reference sequence). The J segment lost 1 base and the V segment lost 5 bases, leaving 6 bases of the junction unmatched. This CDR3 comprises 16 residues. This clone was picked up one time. Its target is unknown. Study conclusions and caveats: Reported results showed that the classifier diagnosed cytomegalovirus status with high specificity and sensitivity. Many donors carried some public TCRs, although rarity characterized most TCR sequences.

Specimen: PBMCs. This TCR derives from a human donor in good health. The gene calls are TRBV27 and TRBJ2-2; 8 bases align to TRBD1. The CDR3 DNA sequence: TGTGCCAGCAGTCCTAGGACAGGGAAGAACACCGGGGAGCTGTTTTTT. Translated: CASSPRTGKNTGELFF.